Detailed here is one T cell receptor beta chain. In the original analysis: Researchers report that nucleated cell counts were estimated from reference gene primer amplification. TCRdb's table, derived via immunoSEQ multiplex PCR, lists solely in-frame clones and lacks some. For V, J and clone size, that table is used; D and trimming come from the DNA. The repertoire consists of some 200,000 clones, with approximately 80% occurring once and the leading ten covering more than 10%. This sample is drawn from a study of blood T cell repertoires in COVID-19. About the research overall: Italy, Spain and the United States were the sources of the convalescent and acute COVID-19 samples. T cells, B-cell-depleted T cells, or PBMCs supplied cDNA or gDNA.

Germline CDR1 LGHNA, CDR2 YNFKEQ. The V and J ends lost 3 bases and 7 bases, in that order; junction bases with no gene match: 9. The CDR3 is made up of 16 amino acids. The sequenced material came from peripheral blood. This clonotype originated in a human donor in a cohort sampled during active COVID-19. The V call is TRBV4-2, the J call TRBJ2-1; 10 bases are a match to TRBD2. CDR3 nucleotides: TGTGCCAGCAGCCACGCCGGTAGCGGGAGGTTGAATGAGCAGTTCTTC. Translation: CASSHAGSGRLNEQFF.